This T cell receptor (beta chain) comes out of a study of blood T cell repertoires in COVID-19. CDR1 is SGHRS, CDR2 YFSETQ, per germline. V was clipped by 4 bases and J by 0 bases; unmatched bases: 13. The length of the CDR3 is 17 residues. Using immunoSEQ multiplex PCR, the repertoire was profiled, and TCRdb retains in-frame clones only, with some absent. The sample yields 200,000 to 300,000 clones, over 75% seen once. The V call is TRBV5-1, the J call TRBJ2-7; TRBD1 aligns across 7 bases. The origin of this receptor is a man aged 45-60 years with COVID-19, enrolled during active disease. Sequencing used peripheral blood. The CDR3 spells CASSLSFGQAISYEQYF. Written as DNA, the CDR3 is TGCGCCAGCAGCCTGTCATTCGGACAGGCGATCTCCTACGAGCAGTACTTC. The full variable domain, in which reference TRBV5-1 and TRBJ2-7 provide the parts outside the CDR3, is KAGVTQTPRYLIKTRGQQVTLSCSPISGHRSVSWYQQTPGQGLQFLFEYFSETQRNKGNFPGRFSGRQFSNSRSEMNVSTLELGDSALYLCASSLSFGQAISYEQYFGPGTRLTVT.